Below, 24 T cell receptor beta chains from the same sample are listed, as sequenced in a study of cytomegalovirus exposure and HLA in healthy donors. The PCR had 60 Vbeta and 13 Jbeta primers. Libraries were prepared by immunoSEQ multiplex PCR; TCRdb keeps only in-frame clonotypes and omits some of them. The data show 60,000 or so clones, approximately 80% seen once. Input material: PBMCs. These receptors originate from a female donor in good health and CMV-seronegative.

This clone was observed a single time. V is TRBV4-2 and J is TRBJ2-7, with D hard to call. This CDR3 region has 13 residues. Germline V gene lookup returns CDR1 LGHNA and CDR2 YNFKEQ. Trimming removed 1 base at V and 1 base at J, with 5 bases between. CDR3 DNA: TGTGCCAGCAGCCAAGCTACTTCCTACGAGCAGTACTTC. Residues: CASSQATSYEQYF.

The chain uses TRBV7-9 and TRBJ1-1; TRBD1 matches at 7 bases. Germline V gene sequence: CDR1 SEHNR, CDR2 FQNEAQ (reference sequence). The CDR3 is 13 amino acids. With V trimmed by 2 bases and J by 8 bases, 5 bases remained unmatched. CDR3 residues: CASSLLTGDEAFF. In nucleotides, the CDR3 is TGTGCCAGCAGCTTACTAACAGGGGACGAAGCTTTCTTT. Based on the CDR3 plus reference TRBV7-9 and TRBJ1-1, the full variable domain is DTGVSQNPRHKITKRGQNVTFRCDPISEHNRLYWYRQTLGQGPEFLTYFQNEAQLEKSRLLSDRFSAERPKGSFSTLEIQRTEQGDSAMYLCASSLLTGDEAFFGQGTRLTVV.

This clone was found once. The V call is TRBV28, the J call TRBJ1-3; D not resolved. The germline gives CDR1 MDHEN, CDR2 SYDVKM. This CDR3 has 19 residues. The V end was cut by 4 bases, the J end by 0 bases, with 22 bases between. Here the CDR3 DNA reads TGTGCCAGCAGTTCCCGATATAGTCAGAGGTCCCCCTCTGGAAACACCATATATTTT. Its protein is CASSSRYSQRSPSGNTIYF.

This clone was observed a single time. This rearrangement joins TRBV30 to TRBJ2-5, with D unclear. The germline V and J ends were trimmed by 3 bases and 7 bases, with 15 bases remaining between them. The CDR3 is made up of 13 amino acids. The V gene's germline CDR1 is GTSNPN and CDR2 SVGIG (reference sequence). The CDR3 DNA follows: TGTGCCTGGAGCCCCCTTGGTGCCGGGACCCAGTACTTC. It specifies CAWSPLGAGTQYF.

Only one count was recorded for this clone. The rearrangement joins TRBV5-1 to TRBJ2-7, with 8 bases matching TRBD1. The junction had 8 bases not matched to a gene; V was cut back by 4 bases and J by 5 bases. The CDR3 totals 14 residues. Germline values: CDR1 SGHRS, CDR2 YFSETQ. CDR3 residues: CASSLRQGLNEQYF. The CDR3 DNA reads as TGCGCCAGCAGCCTCCGACAGGGGCTTAACGAGCAGTACTTC.

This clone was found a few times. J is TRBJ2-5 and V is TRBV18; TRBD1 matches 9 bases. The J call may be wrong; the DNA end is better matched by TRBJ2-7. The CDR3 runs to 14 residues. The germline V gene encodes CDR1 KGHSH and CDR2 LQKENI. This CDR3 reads CASSPQTGGREQYF. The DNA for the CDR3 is TGTGCCAGCTCACCTCAGACAGGGGGTCGCGAGCAGTACTTC.

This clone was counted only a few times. CDR3 in DNA: TGTGCCAGCAGCTTATCCCCTTCGGGGACTAGGGTCCTCCAAGAGACCCAGTACTTC. This gives the protein CASSLSPSGTRVLQETQYF. V gene TRBV7-2 combines with J gene TRBJ2-5; TRBD2 matches 8 bases. This CDR3 is 19 amino acids long. Germline V gene lookup returns CDR1 SGHTA and CDR2 FQGNSA. The junction had 15 bases not matched to a gene; V was cut back by 2 bases and J by 1 base.

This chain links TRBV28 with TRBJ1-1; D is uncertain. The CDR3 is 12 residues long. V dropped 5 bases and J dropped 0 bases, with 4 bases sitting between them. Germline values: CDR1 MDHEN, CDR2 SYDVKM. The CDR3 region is CASSQMNTEAFF. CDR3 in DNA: TGTGCCAGCAGTCAGATGAACACTGAAGCTTTCTTT. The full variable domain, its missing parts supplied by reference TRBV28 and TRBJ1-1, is DVKVTQSSRYLVKRTGEKVFLECVQDMDHENMFWYRQDPGLGLRLIYFSYDVKMKEKGDIPEGYSVSREKKERFSLILESASTNQTSMYLCASSQMNTEAFFGQGTRLTVV.

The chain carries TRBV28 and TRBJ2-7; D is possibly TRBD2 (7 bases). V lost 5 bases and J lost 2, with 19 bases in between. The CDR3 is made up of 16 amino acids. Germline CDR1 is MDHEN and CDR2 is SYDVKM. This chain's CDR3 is CASSLLGGRDPYEQYF. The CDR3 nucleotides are TGTGCCAGCAGTCTTTTGGGGGGGCGGGATCCCTACGAGCAGTACTTC.

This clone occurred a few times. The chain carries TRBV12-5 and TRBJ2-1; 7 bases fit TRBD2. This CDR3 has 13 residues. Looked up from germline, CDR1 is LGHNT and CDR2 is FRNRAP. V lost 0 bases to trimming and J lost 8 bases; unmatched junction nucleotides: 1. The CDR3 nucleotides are TGTGCTAGTGGTTTGGTACGGGGGGATGAGCAGTTCTTC. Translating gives CASGLVRGDEQFF.

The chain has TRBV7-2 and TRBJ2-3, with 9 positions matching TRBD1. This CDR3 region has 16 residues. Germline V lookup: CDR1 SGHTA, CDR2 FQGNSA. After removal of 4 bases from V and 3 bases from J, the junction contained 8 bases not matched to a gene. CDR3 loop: CASSSNRGLGTDTQYF. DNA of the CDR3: TGTGCCAGCAGCTCCAACAGGGGGCTCGGAACAGATACGCAGTATTTT.

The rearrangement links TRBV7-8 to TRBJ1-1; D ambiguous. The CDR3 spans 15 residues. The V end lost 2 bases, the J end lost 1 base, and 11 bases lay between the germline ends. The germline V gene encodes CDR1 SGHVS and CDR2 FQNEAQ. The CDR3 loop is CASSLFNFKNTEAFF. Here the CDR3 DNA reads TGTGCCAGCAGCTTATTCAATTTCAAGAACACTGAAGCTTTCTTT.

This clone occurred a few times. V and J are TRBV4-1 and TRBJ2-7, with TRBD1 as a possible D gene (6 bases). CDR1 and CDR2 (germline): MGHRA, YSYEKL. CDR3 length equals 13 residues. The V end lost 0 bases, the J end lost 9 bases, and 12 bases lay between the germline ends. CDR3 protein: CASSQDTGTSQYF. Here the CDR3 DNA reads TGCGCCAGCAGCCAAGACACAGGGACATCGCAGTACTTC.

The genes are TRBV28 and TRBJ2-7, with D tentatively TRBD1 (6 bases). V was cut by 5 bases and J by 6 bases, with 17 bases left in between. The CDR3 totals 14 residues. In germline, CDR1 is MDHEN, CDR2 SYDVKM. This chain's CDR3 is CASSQSTGYSEQYF. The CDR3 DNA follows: TGTGCCAGCAGTCAATCAACAGGGTACTCCGAGCAGTACTTC.

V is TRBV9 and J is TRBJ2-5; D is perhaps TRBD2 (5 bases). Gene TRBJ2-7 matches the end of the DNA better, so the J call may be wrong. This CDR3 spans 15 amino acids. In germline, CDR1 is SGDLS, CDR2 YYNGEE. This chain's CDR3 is CASSFTDWETYEQYF. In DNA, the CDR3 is TGTGCCAGCAGCTTTACGGACTGGGAGACCTACGAGCAGTACTTC.

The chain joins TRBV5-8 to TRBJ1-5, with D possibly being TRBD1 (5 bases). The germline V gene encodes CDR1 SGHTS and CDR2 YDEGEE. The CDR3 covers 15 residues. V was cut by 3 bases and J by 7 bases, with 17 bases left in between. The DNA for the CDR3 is TGTGCCAGCAGCTCCCCCTTTGCAGGGATACAGCCCCAGCATTTT. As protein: CASSSPFAGIQPQHF.

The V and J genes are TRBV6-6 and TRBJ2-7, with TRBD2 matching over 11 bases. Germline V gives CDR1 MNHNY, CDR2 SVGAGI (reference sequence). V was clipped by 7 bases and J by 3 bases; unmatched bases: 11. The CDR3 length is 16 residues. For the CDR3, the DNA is TGTGCCAGCAACGGACCCGGGACTAGCGGAAGCTACGAGCAGTACTTC. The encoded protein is CASNGPGTSGSYEQYF.

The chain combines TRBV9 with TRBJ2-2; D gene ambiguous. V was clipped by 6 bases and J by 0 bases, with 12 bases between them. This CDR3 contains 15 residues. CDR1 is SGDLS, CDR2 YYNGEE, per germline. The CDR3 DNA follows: TGTGCCAGCACGGGTAGGCCGACGAACACCGGGGAGCTGTTTTTT. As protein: CASTGRPTNTGELFF.

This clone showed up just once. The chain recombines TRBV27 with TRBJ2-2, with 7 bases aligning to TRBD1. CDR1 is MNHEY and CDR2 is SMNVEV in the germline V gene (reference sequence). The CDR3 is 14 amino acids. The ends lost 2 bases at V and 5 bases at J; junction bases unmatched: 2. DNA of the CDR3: TGTGCCAGCAGTTTAAGGGGGCGAACCGGGGAGCTGTTTTTT. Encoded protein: CASSLRGRTGELFF.

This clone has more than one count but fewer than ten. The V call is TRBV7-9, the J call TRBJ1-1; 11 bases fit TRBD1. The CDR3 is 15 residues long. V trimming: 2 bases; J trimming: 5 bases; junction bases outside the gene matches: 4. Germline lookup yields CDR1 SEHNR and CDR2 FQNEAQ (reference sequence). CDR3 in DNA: TGTGCCAGCAGCTTATGGGGACAGGGGGGGACTGAAGCTTTCTTT. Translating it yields CASSLWGQGGTEAFF.

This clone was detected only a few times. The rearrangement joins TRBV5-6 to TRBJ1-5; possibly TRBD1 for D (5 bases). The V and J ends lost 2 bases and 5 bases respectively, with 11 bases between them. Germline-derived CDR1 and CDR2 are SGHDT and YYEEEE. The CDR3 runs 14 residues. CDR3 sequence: CASSFRGGDQPQHF. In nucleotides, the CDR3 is TGTGCCAGCAGCTTCCGGGGGGGGGATCAGCCCCAGCATTTT.

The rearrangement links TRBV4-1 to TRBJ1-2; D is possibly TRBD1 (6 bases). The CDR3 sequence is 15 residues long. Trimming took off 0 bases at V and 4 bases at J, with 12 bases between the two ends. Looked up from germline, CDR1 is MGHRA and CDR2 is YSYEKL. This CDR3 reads CASSQDKGTLYGYTF. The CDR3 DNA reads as TGCGCCAGCAGCCAAGATAAGGGGACACTCTATGGCTACACCTTC.

This chain's CDR3 is CASRGSGSDTGELFF. CDR3 bases: TGTGCCAGTAGAGGTAGCGGGAGTGACACCGGGGAGCTGTTTTTT. The chain is built from TRBV19 and TRBJ2-2; 9 bases agree with TRBD2. The CDR3 has 15 amino acids. Germline V gene lookup returns CDR1 LNHDA and CDR2 SQIVND (reference sequence). Trimming at V came to 6 bases and at J to 3 bases, leaving 5 bases not matched to a gene.

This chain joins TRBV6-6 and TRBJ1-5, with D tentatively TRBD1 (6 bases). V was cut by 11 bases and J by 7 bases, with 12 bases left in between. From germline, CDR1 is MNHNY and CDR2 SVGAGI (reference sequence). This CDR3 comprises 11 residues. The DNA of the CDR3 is TGTGCCGTATCGAGGGGGCAGCCCCAGCATTTT. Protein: CAVSRGQPQHF.